Below, one T cell receptor beta chain is given with its context. As yet, its antigen is unknown. These data are taken from a study of cytomegalovirus exposure and HLA in healthy donors. Whole-study results and caveats: Later, TCR association rates were found to vary by HLA locus, highest for DRB1 and lowest for HLA-C. Immune exposure information available was restricted to CMV serostatus. On later analysis, the bulk of CMV-associated TCR beta chains appeared to be HLA-restricted.

The CDR3 consists of 14 residues. Trimming took 6 bases from V and 5 from J; bases not matched to a gene: 9. Germline V gene data show CDR1 as MNHNS and CDR2 as SASEGT. PCR involved 60 Vbeta and 13 Jbeta primers. The protocol was immunoSEQ multiplex PCR, while the TCRdb copy is restricted to in-frame clones and leaves out a portion. The sample gives 120,000 or so clones, roughly two thirds of which show up once; 1.6% is in the top ten. This TCR was recovered from a man younger than 45 in good health and CMV-seropositive. What was sequenced was PBMCs. The chain couples TRBV6-1 to TRBJ2-5, with 7 bases lining up with TRBD1. CDR3: CASSQDRVWETQYF. DNA for the CDR3: TGTGCCAGCAGCCAAGACAGGGTATGGGAGACCCAGTACTTC.